This is a list of T cell receptor beta chains from one sample in a study of radiotherapy plus CTLA-4 blockade in lung cancer. This table comes from immunoSEQ multiplex PCR, and its TCRdb copy is limited to in-frame clones, with some not included. The sample yields about 70,000 clones, approximately 79% seen once. Here the sequenced sample was peripheral blood, taken from a patient treated with radiotherapy plus ipilimumab. The receptors shown here come from a human donor with non-small cell lung cancer who had a complete response to radiotherapy plus ipilimumab. Both conserved end residues are part of each CDR3. Each record gives: J gene, CDR3 length, clone size, V gene, D gene, CDR3 DNA, CDR3 protein. A D gene is named only where the DNA matches it firmly. Clone size is not always given. Where it is, it says once, few, many or a class for expanded clones.

j_gene: TRBJ2-3
len: 16
abundance: -
v_gene: TRBV7-6
d_gene: TRBD2
CDR3nt: TGTGCCAGCAGCTTAGCTGCCCTAGCGGGGGTAGATACGCAGTATTTT
CDR3aa: CASSLAALAGVDTQYF

j_gene: TRBJ1-4
len: 14
abundance: few
v_gene: TRBV19
d_gene: TRBD1
CDR3nt: TGTGCCAGTAGTCTCCGACAGGGTAATGAAAAACTGTTTTTT
CDR3aa: CASSLRQGNEKLFF

j_gene: TRBJ2-1
len: 19
abundance: -
v_gene: TRBV5-1
d_gene: TRBD2
CDR3nt: TGCGCCAGCAGCTTGTCGCGAAGCGGGAGGGCGACAAGGAACAATGAGCAGTTCTTC
CDR3aa: CASSLSRSGRATRNNEQFF

j_gene: TRBJ2-3
len: 18
abundance: -
v_gene: TRBV12-5
d_gene: -
CDR3nt: TGTGCTACTTCAACGGGACACACGGCCTGGGGTAGCACAGATACGCAGTATTTT
CDR3aa: CATSTGHTAWGSTDTQYF

j_gene: TRBJ1-2
len: 14
abundance: -
v_gene: TRBV27
d_gene: -
CDR3nt: TGTGCCAGCAGTTCTCAAGCTGTTGCGGATGGCTACACCTTC
CDR3aa: CASSSQAVADGYTF

j_gene: TRBJ2-2
len: 16
abundance: -
v_gene: TRBV18
d_gene: -
CDR3nt: TGTGCCAGCTCAACCATGTCCACAGCACAGACCGGGGAGCTGTTTTTT
CDR3aa: CASSTMSTAQTGELFF

j_gene: TRBJ2-1
len: 13
abundance: few
v_gene: TRBV10-3
d_gene: -
CDR3nt: TGTGCCATCCAGGGAAGCCGAGACAATGAGCAGTTCTTC
CDR3aa: CAIQGSRDNEQFF

j_gene: TRBJ1-1
len: 14
abundance: -
v_gene: TRBV27
d_gene: -
CDR3nt: TGTGCCAGCAGTCCCTATACCGGGACAAAAGAAGCTTTCTTT
CDR3aa: CASSPYTGTKEAFF

j_gene: TRBJ1-4
len: 14
abundance: -
v_gene: TRBV7-9
d_gene: -
CDR3nt: TGTGCCAGCAGCCCGTCGGCGTTCCGGGAAAAACTGTTTTTT
CDR3aa: CASSPSAFREKLFF

j_gene: TRBJ1-1
len: 16
abundance: few
v_gene: TRBV9
d_gene: TRBD1
CDR3nt: TGTGCCAGCAGCGCGGAGGGGACAGGGGGTCCCCCTGAAGCTTTCTTT
CDR3aa: CASSAEGTGGPPEAFF

j_gene: TRBJ1-1
len: 15
abundance: -
v_gene: TRBV19
d_gene: -
CDR3nt: TGTGCCAGTAGTATAGTACAGGCCGGTACCACTGAAGCTTTCTTT
CDR3aa: CASSIVQAGTTEAFF

j_gene: TRBJ2-5
len: 15
abundance: -
v_gene: TRBV7-2
d_gene: TRBD2
CDR3nt: TGTGCCAGCAGTTTGGGAGGACTAGCGGAAGAGACCCAGTACTTC
CDR3aa: CASSLGGLAEETQYF

j_gene: TRBJ2-2
len: 15
abundance: few
v_gene: TRBV19
d_gene: -
CDR3nt: TGTGCCAGTAGTATCGGGACACTATACACCGGGGAGCTGTTTTTT
CDR3aa: CASSIGTLYTGELFF

j_gene: TRBJ2-7
len: 15
abundance: -
v_gene: TRBV6-5
d_gene: -
CDR3nt: TGTGCCAGCACTCAGGCTGTAGTTCCTATTTACGAGCAGTACTTC
CDR3aa: CASTQAVVPIYEQYF

j_gene: TRBJ2-1
len: 19
abundance: -
v_gene: TRBV27
d_gene: -
CDR3nt: TGTGCCAGCAGTTTAAGAGGTTATCCAGGGAGGCCCTCCTACAATGAGCAGTTCTTC
CDR3aa: CASSLRGYPGRPSYNEQFF

j_gene: TRBJ1-2
len: 14
abundance: -
v_gene: TRBV7-2
d_gene: -
CDR3nt: TGTGCCAGCAGCTCCAGAGGGGGGGAATATGGCTACACCTTC
CDR3aa: CASSSRGGEYGYTF

j_gene: TRBJ1-5
len: 14
abundance: -
v_gene: TRBV7-2
d_gene: -
CDR3nt: TGTGCCAGCAGCCGCCAGGGTTTGGGTCAGCCCCAGCATTTT
CDR3aa: CASSRQGLGQPQHF

j_gene: TRBJ2-7
len: 14
abundance: -
v_gene: TRBV6-6
d_gene: -
CDR3nt: TGTGCCAGCAGTTACTCGTTGAACAGCCCTTCAGGATACTTC
CDR3aa: CASSYSLNSPSGYF

j_gene: TRBJ1-1
len: 15
abundance: once
v_gene: TRBV7-8
d_gene: TRBD1
CDR3nt: TGTGCCAGCAGCTTGTCCGACAGGGGGAACACTGAAGCTTTCTTT
CDR3aa: CASSLSDRGNTEAFF

j_gene: TRBJ2-3
len: 14
abundance: -
v_gene: TRBV5-4
d_gene: -
CDR3nt: TGTGCCAGCAGCTTGTTAGCGGACACAGATACGCAGTATTTT
CDR3aa: CASSLLADTDTQYF

j_gene: TRBJ2-6
len: 12
abundance: -
v_gene: TRBV5-6
d_gene: -
CDR3nt: TGTGCCAGCGCAGATGGGGCCAACGTCCTGACTTTC
CDR3aa: CASADGANVLTF

j_gene: TRBJ1-5
len: 16
abundance: -
v_gene: TRBV19
d_gene: TRBD1
CDR3nt: TGTGCCAGTAGTATAGTCCTTACAGGGGGCAGTCAGCCCCAGCATTTT
CDR3aa: CASSIVLTGGSQPQHF